What follows is one T cell receptor beta chain and its context. Its specificity is unknown. This specimen comes from a study of cytomegalovirus exposure and HLA in healthy donors. Study findings and constraints: A prior analysis recorded that most TCR beta V segments were productive about 87% or about 30% of the time. Excluded were some V segments that proved indistinguishable, including TRBV6-2 and TRBV6-3.

The PCR contained 60 Vbeta and 13 Jbeta primers. Methods used by the authors: Per a later analysis, the number of unique TCR beta chains was around 80 million, of which some 10 million were shared. This table comes from immunoSEQ multiplex PCR, and its TCRdb copy is limited to in-frame clones, with some not included. The D gene and trimming were derived from the DNA, and the V and J assignments and clone size from that table. The table lists approximately 97,000 clones, less than 85% of them singletons. The CDR3 totals 14 residues. CDR1 and CDR2 from the germline V gene are MDHEN and SYDVKM. Trimming cost V 1 base and J 3 bases, with 10 bases left between them.

This rearrangement joins TRBV28 to TRBJ2-7; D perhaps matches TRBD1 (5 bases). The TCR comes from a man between 35 and 55 years old in good health and CMV-seronegative. The sequencing sample was made of PBMCs. CDR3 in amino acids: CASSLYGQGYEQYF. The CDR3 coding sequence is TGTGCCAGCAGTTTATACGGCCAGGGCTACGAGCAGTACTTC.